A selection of T cell receptor beta chains follows, all from one sample in a study of blood T cell repertoires in COVID-19. Using immunoSEQ multiplex PCR, the repertoire was profiled, and TCRdb retains in-frame clones only, with some absent. The data show about 370,000 clones, 80% to 90% seen once. The sequencing input was peripheral blood. The receptors come from a woman aged 30 to 39 with COVID-19, enrolled during active disease. Each CDR3 is given with its conserved first and last residue. The D gene is left open where the match is weak.

V gene	J gene	D gene	CDR3 protein	CDR3 DNA
TRBV25-1	TRBJ1-2	TRBD1	CASSPGQVYGYTF	TGTGCCAGCAGCCCGGGACAGGTCTATGGCTACACCTTC
TRBV7-9	TRBJ2-5	TRBD2	CASSLGVAGGPEETQYF	TGTGCCAGCAGCTTAGGTGTAGCGGGAGGGCCTGAAGAGACCCAGTACTTC
TRBV5-4	TRBJ2-2	.	CASSLGRGTGELFF	TGTGCCAGCAGCTTAGGGCGAGGGACCGGGGAGCTGTTTTTT
TRBV7-7	TRBJ2-2	.	CASSLAENTGELFF	TGTGCTAGCAGCTTGGCGGAGAACACCGGGGAGCTGTTTTTT
TRBV29-1	TRBJ2-7	TRBD2	CSVTAVSGGYEQYF	TGCAGCGTTACCGCGGTCTCGGGAGGCTACGAGCAGTACTTC
TRBV4-1	TRBJ2-7	TRBD1	CAASGTGSYEQYF	TGCGCTGCCTCCGGGACAGGCTCCTACGAGCAGTACTTC
TRBV4-1	TRBJ1-3	TRBD1	CASSQVRTGENTIYF	TGCGCCAGCAGCCAAGTCCGGACAGGGGAAAACACCATATATTTT
TRBV9	TRBJ2-2	.	CASEAPGNTGELFF	TGTGCCAGTGAAGCTCCGGGGAACACCGGGGAGCTGTTTTTT
TRBV11-2	TRBJ2-2	TRBD2	CASSPAGTSDKGTGELFF	TGTGCCAGCAGCCCCGCCGGGACTAGCGATAAGGGGACCGGGGAGCTGTTTTTT
TRBV11-3	TRBJ2-7	TRBD2	CASSLGGLAGTYEQYF	TGTGCCAGCAGCTTGGGTGGACTAGCGGGGACCTACGAGCAGTACTTC
TRBV15	TRBJ2-1	TRBD2	CATSSLLLAGGLSSYNEQFF	TGTGCCACCAGCAGTCTATTACTAGCGGGAGGACTTAGCTCCTACAATGAGCAGTTCTTC
TRBV5-1	TRBJ2-1	TRBD1	CASSSAPGQGNEQFF	TGCGCCAGCAGCTCGGCACCGGGACAGGGCAATGAGCAGTTCTTC
TRBV6-5	TRBJ1-1	TRBD1	CASSKTGASTEAFF	TGTGCCAGCAGTAAGACAGGGGCAAGCACTGAAGCTTTCTTT
TRBV18	TRBJ1-1	TRBD1	CASSPKTGFMNTEAFF	TGTGCCAGCTCACCCAAGACAGGGTTCATGAACACTGAAGCTTTCTTT